The 19 T cell receptor beta chains reported below all come from one sample, sequenced in a study of post-analysis software for immune sequencing data. Sequencing libraries made from TCR beta cDNA carried unique molecular identifiers. TCRdb re-derived calls from the PCR reads in MiXCR, one entry per CDR3 protein. The sample yields about 160,000 distinct CDR3 sequences, 35% to 40% seen once. Source: blood, taken after autologous hematopoietic stem cell transplantation. These receptors all stem from a girl aged 10 to 17 with multiple sclerosis.

V and J are TRBV12-3 or TRBV12-4 and TRBJ1-2, with 7 bases lining up with TRBD1. The CDR3 runs to 13 residues. V trimming: 5 bases; J trimming: 4 bases; junction bases outside the gene matches: 4. The CDR3 DNA reads TGTGCCAGCAGTCAGGGACAGCTCTATGGCTACACCTTC. Protein product: CASSQGQLYGYTF.

The chain couples TRBV24-1 to TRBJ2-5; 12 nucleotides agree with TRBD1. The V and J ends lost 3 bases and 1 base, in that order; junction bases with no gene match: 5. Germline V CDR1 and CDR2: KGHDR, SFDVKD. The CDR3 runs to 17 residues. The CDR3: CATSDLGQGASQETQYF. In DNA, the CDR3 is TGTGCCACCAGTGATCTGGGACAGGGGGCGTCCCAAGAGACCCAGTACTTC.

There are many counts of this clonotype. V usage is TRBV24-1 and J usage is TRBJ2-3; TRBD2 aligns across 15 bases. Germline assignment: CDR1 KGHDR and CDR2 SFDVKD. V lost 5 bases and J lost 2; bases outside the gene matches: 4. This CDR3 contains 17 residues. Here the CDR3 reads CATSGGLAGGNTDTQYF. The CDR3 nucleotides are TGTGCCACCAGTGGGGGACTAGCGGGAGGCAACACAGATACGCAGTATTTT.

The CDR3 loop reads CATSALKAGAIMSSYNEQYF. CDR3 DNA sequence: TGTGCCACCAGTGCCCTGAAAGCAGGGGCCATCATGAGCTCCTACAATGAGCAGTACTTC. The V and J genes are TRBV24-1 and TRBJ2-1; D might be TRBD1 (6 bases). Near its end, the DNA agrees better with TRBJ2-7, so the J call may be wrong. The CDR3 loop spans 20 amino acids. Germline-derived CDR1 and CDR2 are KGHDR and SFDVKD.

The V gene is TRBV24-1, the J gene TRBJ2-1; 10 nucleotides agree with TRBD2. Germline V gene lookup returns CDR1 KGHDR and CDR2 SFDVKD. This CDR3 contains 14 residues. Losses at the gene ends were 9 bases for V and 5 bases for J; bases not matched to a gene: 6. The CDR3 spells CATAGTSENNEQFF. Here the CDR3 DNA reads TGTGCCACCGCCGGGACTAGCGAAAACAATGAGCAGTTCTTC.

This clonotype was seen a handful of times. This rearrangement joins TRBV11-2 to TRBJ2-3; D ambiguous. The V end lost 1 base, the J end lost 5 bases, and 10 bases lay between the germline ends. The germline V gene has CDR1 SGHAT and CDR2 FQNNGV. The CDR3 runs 14 residues. CDR3 nucleotides: TGTGCCAGCAGCTTAGGGGTCGGGTTAGATACGCAGTATTTT. It is translated as CASSLGVGLDTQYF. The whole variable domain, filled in from reference TRBV11-2 and TRBJ2-3, reads EAGVAQSPRYKIIEKRQSVAFWCNPISGHATLYWYQQILGQGPKLLIQFQNNGVVDDSQLPKDRFSAERLKGVDSTLKIQPAKLEDSAVYLCASSLGVGLDTQYFGPGTRLTVL.

The sample holds a few counts of this clonotype. V and J are TRBV15 and TRBJ2-3; either TRBD1 or TRBD2 may fit D (5 bases each). V was cut by 9 bases and J by 0 bases, with 13 bases left in between. The CDR3 runs 14 residues. CDR1 is LNHNV and CDR2 is YYDKDF in the germline V gene (reference sequence). CDR3 coding DNA: TGTGCCACAACCGGGACGCCAAGCACAGATACGCAGTATTTT. Translated, it gives CATTGTPSTDTQYF.

This clonotype was detected only a few times. This sequence may be a read error, since a much larger clone differs from it by one base. The chain is built from TRBV24-1 and TRBJ2-1; 10 bases are shared with TRBD2. The germline V gene has CDR1 KGHDR and CDR2 SFDVKD. J was trimmed by 7 bases and V by 3 bases; bases with no gene match: 8. The CDR3 runs to 16 residues. The DNA of the CDR3 is TGTGCCACCAGTGATCCCCGAGCGGGAGGGCGAAATGAGCAGTTCTTC. Protein sequence: CATSDPRAGGRNEQFF.

V is TRBV30 and J is TRBJ1-4; 7 positions match TRBD1. From germline, CDR1 is GTSNPN and CDR2 SVGIG (reference sequence). This CDR3 has 14 residues. V lost 5 bases and J lost 8; bases outside the gene matches: 11. This CDR3 reads CAWGVGTVGEKLFF. Here the CDR3 DNA reads TGTGCCTGGGGAGTCGGGACAGTCGGCGAAAAACTGTTTTTT.

This clonotype was counted only a few times. This chain joins TRBV5-1 and TRBJ2-7; 10 bases fit TRBD1. Germline-derived CDR1 and CDR2 are SGHRS and YFSETQ. After removal of 4 bases from V and 6 bases from J, the junction contained 13 bases not matched to a gene. The CDR3 length is 16 residues. This CDR3 reads CASSLTPGTGVSEQYF. CDR3 bases: TGCGCCAGCAGCCTTACCCCCGGGACAGGGGTGTCCGAGCAGTACTTC.

This clonotype was seen only once. The chain is built from TRBV11-2 and TRBJ2-5; D remains unclear. The DNA end lines up better with TRBJ2-7; the J call may be wrong. The CDR3 has 14 residues. Looked up from germline, CDR1 is SGHAT and CDR2 is FQNNGV. The CDR3 sequence is CASNLRGRNYEQYF. CDR3 coding DNA: TGTGCCAGCAACCTACGTGGGCGGAACTACGAGCAGTACTTC.

As to this clonotype: An end of the junction differs from the germline gene, which may be a read error. CDR3 bases: TGTGCCAGTAGCTTAGTTCTAGCACCCAATGAGCAGTTCTTC. Its translation: CASSLVLAPNEQFF. This chain links TRBV7-2 with TRBJ2-1, with D perhaps matching TRBD2 (5 bases). Germline CDR1 is SGHTA and CDR2 is FQGNSA. This CDR3 spans 14 amino acids. Combining the CDR3 with reference TRBV7-2 and TRBJ2-1 gives the whole variable domain GAGVSQSPSNKVTEKGKDVELRCDPISGHTALYWYRQSLGQGLEFLIYFQGNSAPDKSGLPSDRFSAERTGGSVSTLTIQRTQQEDSAVYLCASSLVLAPNEQFFGPGTRLTVL.

Only one count was recorded for this clonotype. The chain uses TRBV2 and TRBJ2-7, with D possibly TRBD1 on 6 matching bases. The CDR3 is made up of 15 amino acids. Germline lookup yields CDR1 SNHLY and CDR2 FYNNEI. V lost 2 bases and J 0 bases, leaving 11 bases between the germline ends. The DNA of the CDR3 is TGTGCCAGCAGTGAACAGGGGACCAGCTCCTACGAGCAGTACTTC. It yields the protein CASSEQGTSSYEQYF.

This clonotype was seen more than once but under ten times. Its ends do not fully match the called genes, so a read error is possible. V gene TRBV10-3 combines with J gene TRBJ2-4; 7 bases align to TRBD1. With the DNA end fitting TRBJ2-7 better, the J assignment may be wrong. The CDR3 has 14 residues. Germline V lookup: CDR1 ENHRY, CDR2 SYGVKD. DNA for the CDR3: TGTACCATCAGCGGCCCACAGGGGCGAGACGAGCAGTACTTC. Its protein product is CTISGPQGRDEQYF.

This clonotype appeared a single time. The chain links TRBV4-2 to TRBJ2-7; D perhaps matches TRBD2 (6 bases). This CDR3 comprises 14 residues. The ends were cut back, 0 bases at V and 6 bases at J, with 12 bases in the middle. Germline CDR1 LGHNA, CDR2 YNFKEQ. CDR3 nucleotides: TGTGCCAGCAGCCAAGAGGAGGGTATGGGCGAGCAGTACTTC. This gives the protein CASSQEEGMGEQYF.

The chain recombines TRBV6-2 or TRBV6-3 with TRBJ2-1, with D unclear. The CDR3 is made up of 15 amino acids. The germline V gene has CDR1 MNHEY and CDR2 SVGEGT. Between the trimmed V and J ends, which lost 0 bases and 5 bases, there was a span of 11 bases. CDR3 in amino acids: CASSYSISVNNEQFF. The CDR3 region has the DNA TGTGCCAGCAGTTACTCCATCAGCGTAAACAATGAGCAGTTCTTC.

This chain links TRBV2 with TRBJ2-5; TRBD2 aligns across 7 bases. Trimming removed 6 bases from V and 5 bases from J; junction bases left unmatched: 15. CDR1 is SNHLY, CDR2 FYNNEI, per germline. CDR3 length equals 16 residues. The CDR3 protein is CASSPKVAGHDETQYF. The CDR3 DNA follows: TGTGCCAGCAGCCCAAAGGTAGCGGGTCACGATGAGACCCAGTACTTC.

A note on this clonotype: A read error is possible here, since a much larger clone lies one base away. This chain uses TRBV5-1 with TRBJ2-7; no reliable D call. This CDR3 has 12 residues. Germline assignment: CDR1 SGHRS and CDR2 YFSETQ. The DNA of the CDR3 is TGCACCAGCAGCTTGACATCCTACGAGCAGTACTTC. Translation: CTSSLTSYEQYF. Full variable domain (outside the CDR3, taken from reference TRBV5-1 and TRBJ2-7): KAGVTQTPRYLIKTRGQQVTLSCSPISGHRSVSWYQQTPGQGLQFLFEYFSETQRNKGNFPGRFSGRQFSNSRSEMNVSTLELGDSALYLCTSSLTSYEQYFGPGTRLTVT.

The sample holds a few counts of this clonotype. The chain recombines TRBV7-8 with TRBJ2-3, with D possibly TRBD2 on 5 matching bases. Germline V gene lookup returns CDR1 SGHVS and CDR2 FQNEAQ. CDR3 length: 19 residues. Between the trimmed V and J ends, which lost 5 bases and 1 base, there was a span of 25 bases. The CDR3 protein is CASSAWLGLAGGGTDTQYF. The CDR3 bases are TGTGCCAGCAGCGCGTGGTTAGGTCTAGCCGGAGGAGGCACAGATACGCAGTATTTT.